The next 29 T cell receptor beta chains were all read from a single sample in a study of cytomegalovirus exposure and HLA in healthy donors. The repertoire was sequenced with immunoSEQ multiplex PCR; TCRdb's copy has only in-frame clones and lacks some. The repertoire holds tens of thousands of clones, with 85% to 95% as singletons. The sample comprised PBMCs. The receptors derive from a young woman in good health and CMV-seropositive.

The sample holds a few counts of this clone. CDR3 residues: CASRSLGTSGTDTQYF. The DNA for the CDR3 is TGTGCCAGCAGATCCCTCGGGACTAGCGGCACAGATACGCAGTATTTT. The chain employs TRBV6-6 and TRBJ2-3; TRBD2 matches 10 bases. The CDR3 sequence is 16 residues long. CDR1 MNHNY and CDR2 SVGAGI come from the germline V gene (reference sequence). The V and J ends lost 6 bases and 1 base, in that order; junction bases with no gene match: 7.

V and J are TRBV5-5 and TRBJ2-2; 8 nucleotides align to TRBD1. The CDR3 has 16 residues. CDR1 SGHKS and CDR2 YYEKEE come from the germline V gene (reference sequence). The V and J ends lost 2 bases and 6 bases, in that order; junction bases with no gene match: 9. In DNA, the CDR3 is TGTGCCAGCAGCTTAACCAAAGACAGGGGTTCCGGGGAGCTGTTTTTT. Translated, it gives CASSLTKDRGSGELFF.

This sequence joins TRBV7-9 and TRBJ2-2; 15 bases fit TRBD2. This CDR3 comprises 18 residues. V trimming: 4 bases; J trimming: 4 bases; junction bases outside the gene matches: 7. Germline CDR1 is SEHNR and CDR2 is FQNEAQ (reference sequence). The CDR3 loop is CASSSWTSGRAGTGELFF. CDR3 DNA sequence: TGTGCCAGCAGCTCGTGGACTAGCGGGAGGGCCGGCACCGGGGAGCTGTTTTTT. The full variable domain, rest sourced from reference TRBV7-9 and TRBJ2-2, is DTGVSQNPRHKITKRGQNVTFRCDPISEHNRLYWYRQTLGQGPEFLTYFQNEAQLEKSRLLSDRFSAERPKGSFSTLEIQRTEQGDSAMYLCASSSWTSGRAGTGELFFGEGSRLTVL.

The V call is TRBV9, the J call TRBJ2-2; 7 bases map to TRBD1. Trimming took 6 bases from V and 6 from J; bases not matched to a gene: 5. The CDR3 runs 13 residues. CDR1 is SGDLS and CDR2 is YYNGEE in the germline V gene. CDR3 in amino acids: CASTDRAAGELFF. The CDR3 DNA reads TGTGCCAGCACCGACAGGGCCGCCGGGGAGCTGTTTTTT.

The chain uses TRBV4-1 and TRBJ1-1, with D possibly matching TRBD1 (6 bases). Germline CDR1 and CDR2: MGHRA and YSYEKL. This CDR3 spans 18 amino acids. V dropped 6 bases and J dropped 2 bases, with 25 bases sitting between them. The CDR3 DNA reads as TGCGCCAGCAGTCCGGCACTCATTGGGGGCGAAAGAAACACTGAAGCTTTCTTT. Translated: CASSPALIGGERNTEAFF.

This sequence joins TRBV28 and TRBJ1-2; 7 nucleotides align to TRBD1. V shed 3 bases and J 1 base; nucleotides not matched to a gene: 11. This CDR3 region has 17 residues. Germline CDR1 MDHEN, CDR2 SYDVKM. The CDR3 DNA follows: TGTGCCAGCAGTTTTTTTACGGGACAGAGTTTTAACTATGGCTACACCTTC. Translation gives CASSFFTGQSFNYGYTF.

V is TRBV4-3 and J is TRBJ2-1; D possibly corresponds to TRBD1 (6 bases). The CDR3 consists of 15 residues. V was shortened by 0 bases and J by 7 bases, with 13 bases between the two germline ends. Germline CDR1 is LGHNA and CDR2 is YSLEER. The CDR3 DNA reads as TGCGCCAGCAGCCAAGACAGATGGGGGCTGAATGAGCAGTTCTTC. It codes for CASSQDRWGLNEQFF.

This chain joins TRBV28 and TRBJ2-2; D is perhaps TRBD2 (6 bases). From germline, CDR1 is MDHEN and CDR2 SYDVKM. The CDR3 length is 13 residues. Trimming took off 6 bases at V and 7 bases at J, with 12 bases between the two ends. The CDR3 sequence is CASRRTNGGELFF. The CDR3 nucleotides read TGTGCCAGCAGAAGGACTAACGGCGGGGAGCTGTTTTTT.

The J gene is TRBJ1-5, the V gene TRBV15, with D perhaps matching TRBD1 (6 bases). The germline V gene encodes CDR1 LNHNV and CDR2 YYDKDF (reference sequence). The germline V and J ends were trimmed by 4 bases and 7 bases, with 17 bases remaining between them. The CDR3 runs 15 residues. The CDR3 nucleotides read TGTGCCACCAGCACTAACAGGGCTCGTCAGCAGCCCCAGCATTTT. It is translated as CATSTNRARQQPQHF.

The chain recombines TRBV6-5 with TRBJ2-7; tentative D call: TRBD2 (6 bases). The V end was cut by 5 bases, the J end by 9 bases, with 17 bases between. The V gene's germline CDR1 is MNHEY and CDR2 SVGAGI. The length of the CDR3 is 13 residues. The CDR3 coding sequence is TGTGCCAGCAGTACTTATCACGACGGGGGGCAGTACTTC. Its translation: CASSTYHDGGQYF.

This chain joins TRBV27 and TRBJ1-2; 7 bases map to TRBD1. Germline values: CDR1 MNHEY, CDR2 SMNVEV (reference sequence). J was trimmed by 4 bases and V by 6 bases; bases with no gene match: 5. The CDR3 is 13 amino acids. CDR3 nucleotides: TGTGCCAGCAGGGAGTGGGACAGCTATGGCTACACCTTC. Its translation is CASREWDSYGYTF.

This clone was observed a single time. The CDR3 spells CASSVLRGVSEAFF. CDR3 sequence (DNA): TGTGCCAGCAGTGTACTGCGGGGGGTTTCTGAAGCTTTCTTT. The chain uses TRBV11-2 and TRBJ1-1; D is perhaps TRBD1 (5 bases). CDR3 length: 14 residues. Germline lookup yields CDR1 SGHAT and CDR2 FQNNGV. V was cut by 6 bases and J by 6 bases, with 17 bases left in between. Full variable domain (rest looked up from reference TRBV11-2 and TRBJ1-1): EAGVAQSPRYKIIEKRQSVAFWCNPISGHATLYWYQQILGQGPKLLIQFQNNGVVDDSQLPKDRFSAERLKGVDSTLKIQPAKLEDSAVYLCASSVLRGVSEAFFGQGTRLTVV.

The chain carries TRBV11-2 and TRBJ2-1; 14 positions agree with TRBD2. The junction had 3 bases not matched to a gene; V was cut back by 1 base and J by 4 bases. The CDR3 is made up of 17 amino acids. Germline V gives CDR1 SGHAT, CDR2 FQNNGV. CDR3 residues: CASSLGLAGGMYNEQFF. The CDR3, as DNA: TGTGCCAGCAGCTTAGGACTAGCGGGAGGGATGTACAATGAGCAGTTCTTC.

This sequence joins TRBV5-1 and TRBJ1-4, with D possibly being TRBD1 (6 bases). CDR3 length: 14 amino acids. V dropped 3 bases and J dropped 4 bases, with 10 bases sitting between them. Germline CDR1 reads SGHRS; CDR2 reads YFSETQ. For the CDR3, the DNA is TGCGCCAGCAGCTCCCAGGGGTTTAATGAAAAACTGTTTTTT. Amino acid sequence: CASSSQGFNEKLFF.

This chain uses TRBV6-1 with TRBJ2-5; 8 positions match TRBD1. This CDR3 has 13 amino acids. V was pared by 8 bases and J by 7 bases, with 9 bases of the junction left unmatched. Germline lookup yields CDR1 MNHNS and CDR2 SASEGT. CDR3 in DNA: TGTGCCAGCGGCCCCCGGACAGGGCTGACCCAGTACTTC. Translation gives CASGPRTGLTQYF.

The chain joins TRBV30 to TRBJ2-3; 9 positions match TRBD2. The CDR3 is made up of 15 amino acids. Germline-derived CDR1 and CDR2 are GTSNPN and SVGIG (reference sequence). V lost 5 bases to trimming and J lost 6 bases; unmatched junction nucleotides: 12. CDR3 nucleotide sequence: TGTGCCTGGGGCCAGCCTAGCGGGATGGGGGATACGCAGTATTTT. Residues: CAWGQPSGMGDTQYF.

This clone was seen a handful of times. The rearrangement uses TRBV7-3 and TRBJ2-2, with 16 bases lining up with TRBD2. J was trimmed by 6 bases and V by 5 bases; bases with no gene match: 3. Germline lookup yields CDR1 SGHTA and CDR2 FQGTGA. The CDR3 totals 16 residues. The CDR3 is CASSPGTSGRAGELFF. CDR3 bases: TGTGCCAGCAGCCCCGGGACTAGCGGGAGGGCCGGGGAGCTGTTTTTT.

The table lists this clone with a count of one. This chain links TRBV28 with TRBJ1-5, with 9 bases that match TRBD1. CDR1 is MDHEN and CDR2 is SYDVKM in the germline V gene. The ends lost 5 bases at V and 4 bases at J; junction bases unmatched: 9. CDR3 size: 16 residues. The CDR3 region has the DNA TGTGCCAGCAGTCACATCACAGGGGGCGAAAATCAGCCCCAGCATTTT. Its protein is CASSHITGGENQPQHF.

The chain carries TRBV7-2 and TRBJ2-6, with 9 bases matching TRBD2. This CDR3 contains 18 residues. V lost 4 bases, J lost 0 bases, and 7 bases stayed unmatched. Looked up from germline, CDR1 is SGHTA and CDR2 is FQGNSA. The CDR3 loop is CASSSIRLADSGANVLTF. The CDR3 nucleotides read TGTGCCAGCAGCTCGATCCGACTAGCGGACTCTGGGGCCAACGTCCTGACTTTC.

The gene calls are TRBV7-2 and TRBJ1-2, with TRBD1 matching over 7 bases. The J segment lost 0 bases and the V segment lost 0 bases, leaving 4 bases of the junction unmatched. CDR1 is SGHTA, CDR2 FQGNSA, per germline. The CDR3 has 16 amino acids. The CDR3: CASSLAAGGSNYGYTF. CDR3 in DNA: TGTGCCAGCAGCTTAGCGGCAGGGGGTTCTAACTATGGCTACACCTTC.

J is TRBJ2-2 and V is TRBV29-1, with a tentative D call TRBD2 (6 bases). Deletions cut 0 bases from V and 4 bases from J, with 9 bases between. Germline V lookup: CDR1 SQVTM, CDR2 ANQGSEA. There are 14 residues in the CDR3. In nucleotides, the CDR3 is TGCAGCGTTGAAGAGATGCGGGGCACCGGGGAGCTGTTTTTT. The encoded protein is CSVEEMRGTGELFF.

The J gene is TRBJ2-1, the V gene TRBV5-4; the match to TRBD2 covers 10 bases. CDR3 length: 20 amino acids. With V trimmed by 2 bases and J by 2 bases, 16 bases remained unmatched. Per the germline V gene, CDR1 is SGHNT and CDR2 is YYREEE (reference sequence). DNA for the CDR3: TGTGCCAGCAGCTTTAATAGCGGGAGGCCCCTCAGGGGAACCTACAATGAGCAGTTCTTC. The encoded protein is CASSFNSGRPLRGTYNEQFF. Full variable domain (remainder filled in from reference TRBV5-4 and TRBJ2-1): ETGVTQSPTHLIKTRGQQVTLRCSSQSGHNTVSWYQQALGQGPQFIFQYYREEENGRGNFPPRFSGLQFPNYSSELNVNALELDDSALYLCASSFNSGRPLRGTYNEQFFGPGTRLTVL.

The chain is built from TRBV19 and TRBJ2-5, with D perhaps matching TRBD2 (6 bases). The germline gives CDR1 LNHDA, CDR2 SQIVND (reference sequence). The CDR3 runs 15 residues. Trimming left V 5 bases short and J 1 base short, with 14 bases between. CDR3 region: CASSLLGGLQETQYF. The CDR3 DNA sequence: TGTGCCAGTAGTCTTCTCGGGGGACTCCAAGAGACCCAGTACTTC. The whole variable domain, filled in from reference TRBV19 and TRBJ2-5, reads DGGITQSPKYLFRKEGQNVTLSCEQNLNHDAMYWYRQDPGQGLRLIYYSQIVNDFQKGDIAEGYSVSREKKESFPLTVTSAQKNPTAFYLCASSLLGGLQETQYFGPGTRLLVL.

This clone appeared once. The chain carries TRBV20-1 and TRBJ1-2; D not resolved. The V end lost 6 bases, the J end lost 7 bases, and 12 bases lay between the germline ends. The CDR3 is 11 amino acids. Germline V gene data show CDR1 as DFQATT and CDR2 as SNEGSKA (reference sequence). The CDR3 bases are TGCAGTGCCAGTATTCCAAGTGGCTACACCTTC. Its translation is CSASIPSGYTF.

The gene calls are TRBV4-1 and TRBJ1-5, with D perhaps matching TRBD1 (5 bases). Germline values: CDR1 MGHRA, CDR2 YSYEKL. The CDR3 has 15 residues. Trimming removed 1 base at V and 4 bases at J, with 11 bases between. The DNA of the CDR3 is TGCGCCAGCAGCCAAGGTGGGGCCAGGAATCAGCCCCAGCATTTT. Protein product: CASSQGGARNQPQHF.

J is TRBJ1-5 and V is TRBV19; 9 bases are a match to TRBD1. After removal of 6 bases from V and 5 bases from J, the junction contained 2 bases not matched to a gene. The CDR3 runs to 13 residues. The germline CDR1 and CDR2 sequences are LNHDA and SQIVND (reference sequence). The CDR3 reads CASRGQGDQPQHF. CDR3 sequence (DNA): TGTGCCAGTAGGGGACAGGGCGATCAGCCCCAGCATTTT.

The table lists this clone with a few counts. The V and J genes are TRBV30 and TRBJ1-5, with a possible D match to TRBD1 (5 bases). Trimming pared 3 bases from V and 4 bases from J, leaving 13 bases between. The CDR3 sequence is 14 residues long. CDR1 is GTSNPN, CDR2 SVGIG, per germline (reference sequence). Written as DNA, the CDR3 is TGTGCCTGGAGCGCGGGACTGTCTAATCAGCCCCAGCATTTT. It is translated as CAWSAGLSNQPQHF.

V and J are TRBV6-5 and TRBJ1-1; no reliable D call. CDR1 is MNHEY and CDR2 is SVGAGI in the germline V gene. The ends were cut back, 6 bases at V and 8 bases at J, with 16 bases in the middle. The CDR3 has 13 residues. CDR3 sequence reads: CASSSYATVEAFF. For the CDR3, the DNA is TGTGCCAGCAGCTCTTACGCTACAGTAGAAGCTTTCTTT.

The chain couples TRBV28 to TRBJ1-2; D possibly corresponds to TRBD1 (6 bases). The CDR3 spans 12 residues. The germline gives CDR1 MDHEN, CDR2 SYDVKM. V was shortened by 7 bases and J by 8 bases, with 14 bases between the two germline ends. The CDR3 protein is CASKIQGGGYTF. The CDR3 coding sequence is TGTGCCAGCAAGATACAGGGTGGAGGCTACACCTTC.